This T cell receptor beta chain was sequenced in a study of OX40 agonist ivuxolimab in advanced cancers. Measured with immunoSEQ multiplex PCR; TCRdb has only the in-frame clones, and not every one. The table lists about 82,000 clones, 85% to 90% of them singletons. The starting material was CD4+ or CD8+ T cells sorted from blood, obtained in a trial of the OX40 agonist ivuxolimab. This TCR came from an adult with an advanced solid tumor such as melanoma, head and neck, liver or kidney cancer.

In DNA form, the CDR3 reads TGTGCCAGCAGCGTAGTCGGAGGGGCTGGAACTGAAGCTTTCTTT. This codes for CASSVVGGAGTEAFF. The chain carries TRBV9 and TRBJ1-1, with D possibly being TRBD1 (5 bases). Germline CDR1 SGDLS, CDR2 YYNGEE. The CDR3 contains 15 residues. Trimming left V 0 bases short and J 5 bases short, with 14 bases between.